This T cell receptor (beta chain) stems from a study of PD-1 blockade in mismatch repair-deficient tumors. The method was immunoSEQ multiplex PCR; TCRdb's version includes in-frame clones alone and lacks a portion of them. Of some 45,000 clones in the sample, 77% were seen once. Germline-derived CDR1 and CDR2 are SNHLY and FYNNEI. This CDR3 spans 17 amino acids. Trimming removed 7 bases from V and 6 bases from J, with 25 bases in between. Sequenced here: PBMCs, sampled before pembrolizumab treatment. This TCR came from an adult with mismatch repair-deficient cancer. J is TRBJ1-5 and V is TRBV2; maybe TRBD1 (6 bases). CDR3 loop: CASMEALTGFVGQPQHF. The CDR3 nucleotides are TGTGCCAGCATGGAGGCCTTAACAGGGTTTGTGGGTCAGCCCCAGCATTTT.